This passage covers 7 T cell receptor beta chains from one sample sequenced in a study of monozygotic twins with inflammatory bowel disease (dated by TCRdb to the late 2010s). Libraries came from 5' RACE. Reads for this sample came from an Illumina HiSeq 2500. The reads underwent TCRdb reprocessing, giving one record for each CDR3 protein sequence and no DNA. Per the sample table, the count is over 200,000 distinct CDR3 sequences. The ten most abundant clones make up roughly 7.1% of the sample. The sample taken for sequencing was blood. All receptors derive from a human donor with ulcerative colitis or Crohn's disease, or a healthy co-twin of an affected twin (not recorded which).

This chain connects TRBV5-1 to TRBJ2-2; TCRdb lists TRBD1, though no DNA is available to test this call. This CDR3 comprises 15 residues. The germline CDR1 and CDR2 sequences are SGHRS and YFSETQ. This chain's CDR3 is CASSPGQGAAGELFF.

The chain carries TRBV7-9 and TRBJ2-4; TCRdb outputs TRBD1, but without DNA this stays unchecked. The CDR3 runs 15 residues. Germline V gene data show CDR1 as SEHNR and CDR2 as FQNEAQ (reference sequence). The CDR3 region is CASSLPGQGKNIQYF.

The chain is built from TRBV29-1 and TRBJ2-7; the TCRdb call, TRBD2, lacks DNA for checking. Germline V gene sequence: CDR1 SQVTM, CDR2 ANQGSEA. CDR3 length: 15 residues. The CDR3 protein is CSVVWYRDLSYEQYF.

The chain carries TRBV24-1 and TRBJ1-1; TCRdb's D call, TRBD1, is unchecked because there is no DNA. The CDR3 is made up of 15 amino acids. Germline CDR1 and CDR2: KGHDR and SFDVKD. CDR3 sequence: CATSEPQEMNTEAFF.

CDR3 amino acids: CASSSAPSGYNEQFF. The V gene is TRBV7-3, the J gene TRBJ2-1; TCRdb's D gene call, TRBD2, goes unchecked for lack of DNA. The germline V gene has CDR1 SGHTA and CDR2 FQGTGA. The CDR3 loop spans 15 amino acids. The full variable domain, rest sourced from reference TRBV7-3 and TRBJ2-1, is GAGVSQTPSNKVTEKGKYVELRCDPISGHTALYWYRQSLGQGPEFLIYFQGTGAADDSGLPNDRFFAVRPEGSVSTLKIQRTERGDSAVYLCASSSAPSGYNEQFFGPGTRLTVL.

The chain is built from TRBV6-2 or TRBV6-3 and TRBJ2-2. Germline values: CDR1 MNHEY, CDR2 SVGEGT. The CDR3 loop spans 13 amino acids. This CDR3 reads CASSYPWTGELFF.

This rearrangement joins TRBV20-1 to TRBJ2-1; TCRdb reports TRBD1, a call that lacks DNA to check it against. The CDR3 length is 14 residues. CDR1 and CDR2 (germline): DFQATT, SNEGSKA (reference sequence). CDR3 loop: CSARGVTGWNEQFF.